This TCR beta chain appears in the sequencing data of a study of cytomegalovirus exposure and HLA in healthy donors. The PCR had 60 Vbeta and 13 Jbeta primers. Repertoires were generated with immunoSEQ multiplex PCR, while TCRdb's copy carries only in-frame clones and drops some. The sample shows 180,000 or so clones, about four fifths of them seen only once. CDR1 and CDR2 from the germline V gene are LGHNA and YSLEER. CDR3 size: 18 residues. V trimming: 3 bases; J trimming: 0 bases; junction bases outside the gene matches: 9. This sequence joins TRBV4-3 and TRBJ2-3, with 10 bases identical to TRBD2. The sequence came from a young woman in good health and CMV-seronegative. The sequencing sample was made of PBMCs. CDR3: CASSHDRWTSGSTDTQYF. In nucleotides, the CDR3 is TGCGCCAGCAGCCATGACCGATGGACTAGCGGCAGCACAGATACGCAGTATTTT.